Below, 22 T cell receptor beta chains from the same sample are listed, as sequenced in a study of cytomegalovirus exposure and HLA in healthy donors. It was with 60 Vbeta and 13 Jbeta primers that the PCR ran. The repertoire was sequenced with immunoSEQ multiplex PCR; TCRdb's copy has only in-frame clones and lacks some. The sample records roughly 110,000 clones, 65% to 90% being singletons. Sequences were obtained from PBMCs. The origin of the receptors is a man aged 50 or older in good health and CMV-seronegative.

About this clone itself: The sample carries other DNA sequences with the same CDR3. The CDR3 DNA sequence: TGTGCCAGCAGCTTAGGGGTAGCTAACTATGGCTACACCTTC. This gives the protein CASSLGVANYGYTF. This sequence joins TRBV5-4 and TRBJ1-2; a weak D match, TRBD1 (5 bases). The CDR3 runs to 14 residues. Germline CDR1 is SGHNT and CDR2 is YYREEE (reference sequence). Between the trimmed V and J ends, which lost 2 bases and 0 bases, there was a span of 8 bases.

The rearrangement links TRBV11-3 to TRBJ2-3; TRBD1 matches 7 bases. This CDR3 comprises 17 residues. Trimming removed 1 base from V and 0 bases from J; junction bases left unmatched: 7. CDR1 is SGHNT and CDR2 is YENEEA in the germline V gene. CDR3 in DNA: TGTGCCAGCAGCTTAGGGACAGGCGGCCCTAGCACAGATACGCAGTATTTT. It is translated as CASSLGTGGPSTDTQYF.

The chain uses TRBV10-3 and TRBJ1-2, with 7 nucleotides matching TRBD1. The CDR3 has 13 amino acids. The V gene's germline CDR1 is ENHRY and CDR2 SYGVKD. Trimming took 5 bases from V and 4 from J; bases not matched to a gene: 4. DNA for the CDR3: TGTGCCATCAGTAGGGACAGACCCTATGGCTACACCTTC. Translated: CAISRDRPYGYTF.

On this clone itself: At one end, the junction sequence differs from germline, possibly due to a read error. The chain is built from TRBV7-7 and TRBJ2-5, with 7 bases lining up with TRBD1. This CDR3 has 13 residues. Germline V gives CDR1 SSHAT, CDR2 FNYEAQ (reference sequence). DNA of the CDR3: TGTGCCAGCAGCTTTGGCCAACAGGGGCCCCTTGACTTC. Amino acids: CASSFGQQGPLDF.

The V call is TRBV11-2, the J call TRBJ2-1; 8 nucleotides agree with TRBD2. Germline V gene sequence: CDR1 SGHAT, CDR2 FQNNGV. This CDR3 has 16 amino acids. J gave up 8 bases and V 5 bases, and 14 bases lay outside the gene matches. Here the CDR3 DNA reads TGTGCCAGCAGCCCTCAGGGTCGGGGGGGGTTCGATGAGCAGTTCTTC. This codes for CASSPQGRGGFDEQFF.

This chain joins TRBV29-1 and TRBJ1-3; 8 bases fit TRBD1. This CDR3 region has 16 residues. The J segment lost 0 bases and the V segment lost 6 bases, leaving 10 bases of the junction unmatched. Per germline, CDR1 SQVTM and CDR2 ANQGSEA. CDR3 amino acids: CSVGGQGRSSGNTIYF. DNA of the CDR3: TGCAGCGTGGGTGGACAGGGAAGATCCTCTGGAAACACCATATATTTT.

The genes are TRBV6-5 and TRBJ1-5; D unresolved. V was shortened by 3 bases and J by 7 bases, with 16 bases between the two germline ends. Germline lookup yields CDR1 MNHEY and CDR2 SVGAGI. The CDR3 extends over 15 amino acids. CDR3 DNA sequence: TGTGCCAGCAGTTATTCATATCGGCGGTGGCAGCCCCAGCATTTT. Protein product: CASSYSYRRWQPQHF.

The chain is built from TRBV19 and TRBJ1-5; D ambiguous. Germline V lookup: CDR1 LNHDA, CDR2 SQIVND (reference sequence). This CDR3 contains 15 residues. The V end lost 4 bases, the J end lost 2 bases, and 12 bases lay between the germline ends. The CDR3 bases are TGTGCCAGTAGTACCCCTAGATACGGCAATCAGCCCCAGCATTTT. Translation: CASSTPRYGNQPQHF.

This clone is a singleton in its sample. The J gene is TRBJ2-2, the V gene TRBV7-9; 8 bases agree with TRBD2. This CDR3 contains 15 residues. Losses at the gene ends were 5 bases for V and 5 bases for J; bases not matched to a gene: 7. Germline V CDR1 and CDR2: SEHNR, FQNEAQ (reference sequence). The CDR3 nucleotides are TGTGCCAGCAGCCTGGGACTAGTCGAAACCGGGGAGCTGTTTTTT. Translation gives CASSLGLVETGELFF.

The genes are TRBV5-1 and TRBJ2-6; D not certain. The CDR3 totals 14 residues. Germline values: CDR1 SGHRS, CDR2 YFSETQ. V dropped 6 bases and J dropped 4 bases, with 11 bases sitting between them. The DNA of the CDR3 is TGCGCCAGCAACCAAGAACTAGGGGCCAACGTCCTGACTTTC. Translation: CASNQELGANVLTF.

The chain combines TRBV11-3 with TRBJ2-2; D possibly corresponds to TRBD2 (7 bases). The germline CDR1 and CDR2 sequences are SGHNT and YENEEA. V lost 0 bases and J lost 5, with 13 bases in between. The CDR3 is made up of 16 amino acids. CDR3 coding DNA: TGTGCCAGCAGCTTAGAAGCGGGACATGCGACCGGGGAGCTGTTTTTT. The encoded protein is CASSLEAGHATGELFF.

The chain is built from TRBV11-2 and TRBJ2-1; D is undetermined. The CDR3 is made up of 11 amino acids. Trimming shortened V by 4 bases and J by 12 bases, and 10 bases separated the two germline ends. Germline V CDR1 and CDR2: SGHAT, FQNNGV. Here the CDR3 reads CASSSAYLQFF. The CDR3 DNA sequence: TGTGCCAGCAGCTCCGCCTACTTGCAGTTCTTC.

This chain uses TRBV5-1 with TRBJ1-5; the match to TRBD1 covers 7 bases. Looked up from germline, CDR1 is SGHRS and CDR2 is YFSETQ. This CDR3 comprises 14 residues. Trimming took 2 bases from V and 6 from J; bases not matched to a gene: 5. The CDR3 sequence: CASSFTGAGQPQHF. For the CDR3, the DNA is TGCGCCAGCAGCTTCACAGGGGCGGGTCAGCCCCAGCATTTT.

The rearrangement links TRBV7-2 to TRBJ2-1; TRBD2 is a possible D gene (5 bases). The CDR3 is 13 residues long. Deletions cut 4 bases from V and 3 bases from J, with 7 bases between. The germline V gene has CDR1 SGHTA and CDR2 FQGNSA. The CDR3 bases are TGTGCCAGCAGCTCGGGGAACTACAATGAGCAGTTCTTC. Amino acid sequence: CASSSGNYNEQFF.

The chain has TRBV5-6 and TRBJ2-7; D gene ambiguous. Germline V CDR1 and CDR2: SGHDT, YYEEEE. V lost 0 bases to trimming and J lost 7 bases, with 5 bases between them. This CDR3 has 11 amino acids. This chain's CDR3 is CASSLVTEQYF. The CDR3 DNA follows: TGTGCCAGCAGCTTGGTTACAGAGCAGTACTTC.

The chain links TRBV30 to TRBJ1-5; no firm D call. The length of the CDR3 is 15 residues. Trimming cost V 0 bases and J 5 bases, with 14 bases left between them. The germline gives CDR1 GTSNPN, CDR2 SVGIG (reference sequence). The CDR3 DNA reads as TGTGCCTGGAGTGTCTCAATTTTGGGAGATCAGCCCCAGCATTTT. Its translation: CAWSVSILGDQPQHF.

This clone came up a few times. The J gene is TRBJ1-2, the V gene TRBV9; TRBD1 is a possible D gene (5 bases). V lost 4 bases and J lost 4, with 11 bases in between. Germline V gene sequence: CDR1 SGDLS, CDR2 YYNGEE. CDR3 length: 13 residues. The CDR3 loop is CASSYLGGYGYTF. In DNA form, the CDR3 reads TGTGCCAGCAGCTACTTGGGGGGCTATGGCTACACCTTC. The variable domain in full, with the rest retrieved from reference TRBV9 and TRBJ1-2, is DSGVTQTPKHLITATGQRVTLRCSPRSGDLSVYWYQQSLDQGLQFLIQYYNGEERAKGNILERFSAQQFPDLHSELNLSSLELGDSALYFCASSYLGGYGYTFGSGTRLTVV.

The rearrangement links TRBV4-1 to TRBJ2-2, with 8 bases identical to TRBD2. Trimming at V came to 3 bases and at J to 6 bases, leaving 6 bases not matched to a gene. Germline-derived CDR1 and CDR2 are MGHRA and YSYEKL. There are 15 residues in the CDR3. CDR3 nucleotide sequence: TGCGCCAGCAGCCAGGCTGCGGGACTAGCCGGGGAGCTGTTTTTT. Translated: CASSQAAGLAGELFF.

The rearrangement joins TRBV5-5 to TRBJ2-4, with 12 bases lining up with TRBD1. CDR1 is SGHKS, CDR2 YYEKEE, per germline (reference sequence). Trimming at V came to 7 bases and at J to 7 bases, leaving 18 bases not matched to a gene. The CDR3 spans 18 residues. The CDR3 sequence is CASGAPRGTGGEGNIQYF. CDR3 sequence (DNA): TGTGCCAGCGGAGCCCCTAGGGGGACAGGGGGCGAAGGGAACATTCAGTACTTC.

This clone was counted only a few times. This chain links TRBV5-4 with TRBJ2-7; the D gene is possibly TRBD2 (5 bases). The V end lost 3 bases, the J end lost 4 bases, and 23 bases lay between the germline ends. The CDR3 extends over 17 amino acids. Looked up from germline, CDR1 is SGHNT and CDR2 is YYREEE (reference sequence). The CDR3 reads CASSSRLPGKWSYEQYF. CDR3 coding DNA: TGTGCCAGCAGCTCACGTCTCCCGGGAAAGTGGTCTTACGAGCAGTACTTC.

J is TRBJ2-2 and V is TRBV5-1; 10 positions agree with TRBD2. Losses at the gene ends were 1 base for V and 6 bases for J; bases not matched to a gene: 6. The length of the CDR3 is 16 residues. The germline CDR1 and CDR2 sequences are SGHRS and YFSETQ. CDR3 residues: CASSLRQGLAAGELFF. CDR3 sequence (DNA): TGCGCCAGCAGCTTGCGCCAAGGACTAGCGGCCGGGGAGCTGTTTTTT. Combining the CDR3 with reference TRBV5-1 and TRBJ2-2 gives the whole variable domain KAGVTQTPRYLIKTRGQQVTLSCSPISGHRSVSWYQQTPGQGLQFLFEYFSETQRNKGNFPGRFSGRQFSNSRSEMNVSTLELGDSALYLCASSLRQGLAAGELFFGEGSRLTVL.

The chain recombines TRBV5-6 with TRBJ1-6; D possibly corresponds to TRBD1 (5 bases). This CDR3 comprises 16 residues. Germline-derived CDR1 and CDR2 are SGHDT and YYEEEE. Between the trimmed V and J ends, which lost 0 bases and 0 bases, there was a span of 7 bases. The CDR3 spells CASSLAGGSYNSPLHF. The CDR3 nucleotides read TGTGCCAGCAGCTTGGCGGGGGGCTCCTATAATTCACCCCTCCACTTT.